This TCR beta chain was identified in a study of T cells in Graves' hyperthyroidism and ophthalmopathy (dated by TCRdb to the late 2010s). Concerning the study at large: Peripheral blood was collected at initial diagnosis, before any treatment. To identify distinguishing TCR V-J signatures, a discovery cohort of about 95 patients was used, comprising roughly 45 with Graves' ophthalmopathy and 57 with stable Graves' hyperthyroidism. Prospective prediction of ophthalmopathy was tested in an independent validation cohort of 18 to 20 hyperthyroidism patients and 17 patients who later progressed to ophthalmopathy. The roughly 94 discovery patients were randomly split 7:3 into training and test sets. Thyroid tissue and blood T-cell repertoires from about 6 Graves' hyperthyroidism patients were also compared in the study. After sampling, hyperthyroidism patients received methimazole starting at 30 mg daily, and ophthalmopathy patients received high-dose intravenous methylprednisolone. According to the paper, TCR Vbeta CDR3 sequencing was carried out on 120 to 150 peripheral blood samples, which came from under 50 ophthalmopathy, around 75 hyperthyroidism and around 17 progressor patients.

Stable Graves' hyperthyroidism was defined as no progression to ophthalmopathy during 18 months of follow-up. The hyperthyroidism patients were between 18 and 65 years old and newly diagnosed, with a disease duration of less than 2 months. The study excluded patients with uncontrolled infections, other autoimmune diseases, pregnancy or lactation. Diagnoses were based on clinical symptoms, serum thyroxine and TRAb, thyroid ultrasound and orbital computed tomography. Ficoll-Paque density gradient centrifugation was used to isolate PBMCs from about 9.4 ml of fresh peripheral blood. Total RNA was extracted with Trizol reagent, and quality was checked on an Agilent 2100 Bioanalyzer. This clonotype was seen a few times. It lacks a known antigen. Base qualities are not at hand, and no much larger clone is one base apart. The TCR beta CDR3 regions were amplified from RNA transcripts. The first round of RT-PCR for the TCR CDR3 was performed with the HTBI primer set and the Qiagen OneStep RT-PCR kit. A second multiplex PCR round built the libraries, followed by size selection and purification. The libraries were sequenced on an Illumina HiSeq2000 using paired-end 100 bp reads. The original methods were these. Raw data were processed with SOAPnuke, discarding reads with adapters, uncalled bases, mean Phred below 15, or no exact constant-primer or identifier match. High-quality paired reads were merged with COPE v1.2.5, and unique nucleotide sequences were defined as clonotypes. MiTCR v1.1 was used to align clonotypes to the IMGT TRBV, TRBD and TRBJ reference segments. Analysis was restricted to V-J combinations with a frequency above 0.0001, which covered 98% to 99.2% of repertoires. A TCS score was defined as the ratio between F50 (clonal expansion) and ExV (chaos), using BLOSUM62-based TCRdist between CDR3 peptides within each V-J. Welch's t-statistics and random forest reduced approximately 520 V-J features to roughly 13, which were used in a naive Bayes classifier (R e1071). TCRdb itself trimmed the public reads at Q25 with fastp, ran MiXCR and retained productive beta chains. Here each entry gathers all rows of one CDR3 protein and keeps the most common genes and DNA. These V and J calls rely on TCRdb rather than the paper's analysis. The sample has approximately 400,000 distinct CDR3 sequences on record, 20% to 25% of them singletons. The top ten clonotypes cover more than 60% of the sample.

In the germline V gene, CDR1 corresponds to LGHNT and CDR2 to FRNRAP. From the cysteine through the phenylalanine, the CDR3 covers 12 amino acids. Only the CDR3 part of the read is kept: 36 bases, read in frame from the first base. V was cut back by 0 bases and J by 4 bases, leaving a gap of 4 bases between them. Points the paper makes about the study in general: Sample size was not statistically predetermined, and investigators were not blinded to group allocation. In validation, progression to ophthalmopathy was predicted by the model with roughly 69% sensitivity and 72.22% specificity, a median of roughly six months before onset. Most expanded thyroid clonotypes (frequency above 0.001) were also detected in blood, suggesting blood repertoires may reflect thyroid immune responses. A model built on a 13 V-J signature distinguished ophthalmopathy from stable hyperthyroidism, reaching roughly 88% sensitivity and under 84% specificity in cross-validation and 80%/75% in testing.

This receptor chain uses TRBV12-5 and TRBJ2-7; no confident D gene assignment can be made. Sequencing was done on a sample of blood. The source of this sequence is a man aged 45-65 years with Graves' hyperthyroidism. The CDR3 protein sequence reads: CASGLVQYEQYF. The nucleotide sequence is given as TGTGCTAGTGGTTTGGTACAATACGAGCAGTACTTC.